The next 6 T cell receptor beta chains were all read from a single sample in a study of blood T cell repertoires in COVID-19. TCRdb keeps only in-frame clones here, not all; method: immunoSEQ multiplex PCR. The sample has fewer than 300,000 clones, more than 90% seen once. Sequenced material: peripheral blood. The receptors shown here come from a person aged 18-30 years with COVID-19, enrolled during active disease.

The rearrangement links TRBV2 to TRBJ1-2, with D perhaps TRBD1 (5 bases). This CDR3 contains 12 residues. Germline V gene sequence: CDR1 SNHLY, CDR2 FYNNEI. V gave up 1 base and J gave up 8 bases, with 8 bases separating them. The CDR3 protein is CASSEGGEGYTF. The CDR3 bases are TGTGCCAGCAGTGAAGGGGGGGAAGGCTACACCTTC.

The rearrangement links TRBV5-1 to TRBJ2-5; TRBD1 agrees at 7 bases. V shed 4 bases and J 5 bases; nucleotides not matched to a gene: 11. Germline V lookup: CDR1 SGHRS, CDR2 YFSETQ. The CDR3 has 15 residues. CDR3 nucleotides: TGCGCCAGCAGCCCGAGGAAGGGACAGTGGGAGACCCAGTACTTC. It specifies CASSPRKGQWETQYF.

The chain combines TRBV5-5 with TRBJ2-1; 9 positions agree with TRBD1. The CDR3 extends over 15 amino acids. V was pared by 4 bases and J by 4 bases, with 6 bases of the junction left unmatched. CDR1 SGHKS and CDR2 YYEKEE come from the germline V gene (reference sequence). The CDR3 is CASSPGTGMYNEQFF. The CDR3 nucleotides read TGTGCCAGCAGCCCCGGGACAGGGATGTACAATGAGCAGTTCTTC.

V usage is TRBV20-1 and J usage is TRBJ2-2; no firm D call. V lost 7 bases, J lost 6 bases, and 9 bases lay in between. The CDR3 is 11 residues long. Germline V gives CDR1 DFQATT, CDR2 SNEGSKA (reference sequence). The DNA of the CDR3 is TGCAGTGTTCCTGTCTCCGGGGAGCTGTTTTTT. Protein: CSVPVSGELFF.

This chain links TRBV19 with TRBJ2-7; 8 bases fit TRBD1. Germline V CDR1 and CDR2: LNHDA, SQIVND (reference sequence). The V gene end was trimmed by 9 bases and the J gene end by 4 bases; junction bases not matched to a gene: 2. The CDR3 contains 11 residues. The CDR3 nucleotides read TGTGCCAGCGGACAGGGTTACGAGCAGTACTTC. Residues: CASGQGYEQYF.

The chain has TRBV2 and TRBJ2-3; maybe TRBD2 (6 bases). Per germline, CDR1 SNHLY and CDR2 FYNNEI. The CDR3 consists of 17 residues. V was shortened by 0 bases and J by 3 bases, with 16 bases between the two germline ends. Here the CDR3 reads CASSEAKDGGLTDTQYF. The CDR3 region has the DNA TGTGCCAGCAGTGAAGCAAAAGACGGAGGACTAACAGATACGCAGTATTTT.